This T cell receptor (beta chain) emerged from a study of blood T cell repertoires in COVID-19. Sequenced by immunoSEQ multiplex PCR; TCRdb stores in-frame clones only, minus some. The repertoire holds fewer than 200,000 clones, with about four fifths as singletons. Germline V gene data show CDR1 as MNHEY and CDR2 as SVGAGI. Trimming took 4 bases from V and 6 from J; bases not matched to a gene: 7. The CDR3 totals 14 residues. The chain couples TRBV6-5 to TRBJ2-3, with TRBD2 identical over 7 bases. This clonotype was obtained from a woman older than 75 with COVID-19, enrolled during active disease. What was sequenced was peripheral blood. The CDR3 DNA follows: TGTGCCAGCAGTTTGGGAGGGGTCCCGGATACGCAGTATTTT. It encodes CASSLGGVPDTQYF.